Each of the 14 T cell receptor beta chains below was sequenced from the same sample in a study of blood T cell repertoires in COVID-19. Assay used: immunoSEQ multiplex PCR; TCRdb lists only in-frame clones, some missing. The table records roughly 200,000 clones, 65% to 90% of them present only once. Sequencing was done on a sample of peripheral blood. The receptors here all came from a human donor in a cohort sampled during active COVID-19.

This clone has only one observation. The chain couples TRBV6-5 to TRBJ2-7; 7 positions match TRBD1. The CDR3 is 12 residues long. V lost 7 bases to trimming and J lost 4 bases; unmatched junction nucleotides: 4. Germline values: CDR1 MNHEY, CDR2 SVGAGI. The DNA for the CDR3 is TGTGCCAGCAATAGACAGGGTTACGAGCAGTACTTC. Translation gives CASNRQGYEQYF.

V usage is TRBV5-1 and J usage is TRBJ1-6, with D possibly matching TRBD1 (6 bases). Germline CDR1 SGHRS, CDR2 YFSETQ. Trimming removed 1 base at V and 5 bases at J, with 13 bases between. CDR3 length: 16 amino acids. Here the CDR3 reads CASSLTTGSNNSPLHF. CDR3 DNA sequence: TGCGCCAGCAGCTTGACAACAGGGAGTAATAATTCACCCCTCCACTTT.

The chain employs TRBV27 and TRBJ2-7, with 7 nucleotides matching TRBD1. J gave up 1 base and V 5 bases, and 5 bases lay outside the gene matches. CDR3 length equals 14 residues. Germline CDR1 reads MNHEY; CDR2 reads SMNVEV (reference sequence). CDR3 nucleotide sequence: TGTGCCAGCAGTCCAACGACAGGGTCCTACGAGCAGTACTTC. The encoded protein is CASSPTTGSYEQYF.

The chain recombines TRBV14 with TRBJ1-1, with D tentatively TRBD1 (6 bases). Germline V gene sequence: CDR1 SGHDN, CDR2 FVKESK. The CDR3 loop spans 15 amino acids. V dropped 0 bases and J dropped 4 bases, with 12 bases sitting between them. CDR3 region: CASSQELGAGTEAFF. In nucleotides, the CDR3 is TGTGCCAGCAGCCAAGAGCTGGGGGCAGGCACTGAAGCTTTCTTT.

Written as DNA, the CDR3 is TGCAGCGGTGGGGTGGGACAGGGGGCTTATGAGCAGTTCTTC. It specifies CSGGVGQGAYEQFF. This sequence joins TRBV29-1 and TRBJ2-1; 12 nucleotides match TRBD1. V shed 7 bases and J 8 bases; nucleotides not matched to a gene: 9. CDR1 SQVTM and CDR2 ANQGSEA come from the germline V gene. This CDR3 contains 14 residues.

The CDR3 sequence is CASSQLGLAGSYNEQFF. CDR3 nucleotide sequence: TGTGCCAGCAGCCAATTAGGACTAGCGGGGTCCTACAATGAGCAGTTCTTC. The chain combines TRBV14 with TRBJ2-1; 12 nucleotides align to TRBD2. Germline CDR1 and CDR2: SGHDN and FVKESK. The V gene end was trimmed by 2 bases and the J gene end by 1 base; junction bases not matched to a gene: 3. The CDR3 is made up of 17 amino acids.

With respect to this clone: The CDR3 end shows no conserved phenylalanine or tryptophan, and so a read error is likely. Because the CDR3's place on the DNA is in doubt, the DNA is left out and the CDR3 is given as listed by TCRdb. V gene TRBV21-1 combines with J gene TRBJ2-7; TRBD2 is taken as the D call from the table, unchecked against the DNA. TRBV21-1 is a known pseudogene. The CDR3 is made up of 9 amino acids, end residues included. This CDR3 is CASSIRDSL.

This clone was seen only a few times. The chain joins TRBV15 to TRBJ2-7, with no clear D. Germline CDR1 is LNHNV and CDR2 is YYDKDF (reference sequence). The CDR3 contains 13 residues. Trimming stripped 0 bases from V and 2 bases from J, with 5 bases between. The CDR3 loop reads CATSRDQAYEQYF. CDR3 coding DNA: TGTGCCACCAGCAGAGATCAGGCCTACGAGCAGTACTTC.

CDR3 nucleotide sequence: TGTGCCATCAGTGAGGGACAGGGTGTCAGGGAGACCCAGTACTTC. This encodes CAISEGQGVRETQYF. The chain uses TRBV10-3 and TRBJ2-5, with 8 bases matching TRBD1. This CDR3 has 15 residues. Trimming removed 2 bases from V and 5 bases from J; junction bases left unmatched: 7. CDR1 and CDR2 (germline): ENHRY, SYGVKD.

V usage is TRBV7-9 and J usage is TRBJ1-1; 10 bases match TRBD1. This CDR3 comprises 15 residues. Germline V gives CDR1 SEHNR, CDR2 FQNEAQ (reference sequence). J gave up 11 bases and V 4 bases, and 13 bases lay outside the gene matches. The CDR3 DNA follows: TGTGCCAGCAGCTCAGAACCGGGACAGGGGACGAGGGCTTTCTTT. Its translation: CASSSEPGQGTRAFF.

The V call is TRBV6-5, the J call TRBJ1-4; TRBD1 is a possible D gene (6 bases). Germline loops: CDR1 MNHEY, CDR2 SVGAGI. The CDR3 length is 15 residues. V lost 6 bases and J 4 bases, leaving 15 bases between the germline ends. The DNA for the CDR3 is TGTGCCAGCAGGAGTATATACAGGGATAATGAAAAACTGTTTTTT. Translation: CASRSIYRDNEKLFF.

The chain joins TRBV5-4 to TRBJ2-1; D remains unclear. Germline V lookup: CDR1 SGHNT, CDR2 YYREEE (reference sequence). V dropped 0 bases and J dropped 9 bases, with 16 bases sitting between them. The CDR3 loop spans 15 amino acids. The chain's CDR3 is CASSLADRVSVEQFF. CDR3 nucleotide sequence: TGTGCCAGCAGCTTGGCCGATAGAGTATCTGTTGAGCAGTTCTTC.

The chain links TRBV18 to TRBJ2-7; maybe TRBD2 (6 bases). V shed 2 bases and J shed 5 bases, with 10 bases lying between them. The germline CDR1 and CDR2 sequences are KGHSH and LQKENI. The CDR3 covers 13 residues. CDR3 region: CASSPTSGDEQYF. CDR3 in DNA: TGTGCCAGCTCACCAACCTCGGGGGACGAGCAGTACTTC.

The gene calls are TRBV18 and TRBJ2-5, with 12 positions matching TRBD2. The CDR3 consists of 18 residues. Germline assignment: CDR1 KGHSH and CDR2 LQKENI. J gave up 5 bases and V 1 base, and 11 bases lay outside the gene matches. The CDR3 loop reads CASSPRLAGEVRLETQYF. For the CDR3, the DNA is TGTGCCAGCTCACCACGACTAGCGGGAGAAGTGAGGTTGGAGACCCAGTACTTC.